This entry describes one T cell receptor beta chain. The entry originates in a study of T-cell memory formation after mild COVID-19. TCRdb re-derived calls from the 5' RACE reads in MiXCR, one entry per CDR3 protein. The profile shows hundreds of thousands of distinct CDR3 sequences, 15% to 20% of them singletons. The CDR3 sequence is 16 residues long. After removal of 5 bases from V and 5 bases from J, the junction contained 14 bases not matched to a gene. Germline V gives CDR1 SGHVS, CDR2 FNYEAQ. Sequencing was carried out using PBMCs or a T cell subset sorted from them (not recorded which). The clonotype comes from a man aged 18 to 30 who had mild COVID-19 (a few samples of this study predate the infection). Cell type and time point are not known. V is TRBV7-6 and J is TRBJ2-5; the match to TRBD2 covers 7 bases. CDR3 residues: CASSPLGGGFEETQYF. For the CDR3, the DNA is TGTGCCAGCAGCCCCTTGGGGGGGGGATTCGAGGAGACCCAGTACTTC.